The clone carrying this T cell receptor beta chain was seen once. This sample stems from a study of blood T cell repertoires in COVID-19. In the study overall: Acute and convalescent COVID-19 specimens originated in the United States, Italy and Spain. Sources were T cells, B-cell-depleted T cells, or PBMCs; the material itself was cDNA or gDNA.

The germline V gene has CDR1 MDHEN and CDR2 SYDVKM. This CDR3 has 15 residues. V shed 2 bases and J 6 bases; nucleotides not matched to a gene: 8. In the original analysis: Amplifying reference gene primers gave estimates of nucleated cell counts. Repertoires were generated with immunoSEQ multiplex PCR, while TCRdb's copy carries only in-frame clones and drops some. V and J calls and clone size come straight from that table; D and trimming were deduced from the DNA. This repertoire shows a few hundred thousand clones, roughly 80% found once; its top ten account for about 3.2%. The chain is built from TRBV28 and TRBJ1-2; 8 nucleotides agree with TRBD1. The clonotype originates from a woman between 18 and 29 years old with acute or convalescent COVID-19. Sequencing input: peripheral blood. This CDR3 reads CASSLTWQGADGYTF. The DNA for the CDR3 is TGTGCCAGCAGTTTAACCTGGCAGGGGGCGGATGGCTACACCTTC.